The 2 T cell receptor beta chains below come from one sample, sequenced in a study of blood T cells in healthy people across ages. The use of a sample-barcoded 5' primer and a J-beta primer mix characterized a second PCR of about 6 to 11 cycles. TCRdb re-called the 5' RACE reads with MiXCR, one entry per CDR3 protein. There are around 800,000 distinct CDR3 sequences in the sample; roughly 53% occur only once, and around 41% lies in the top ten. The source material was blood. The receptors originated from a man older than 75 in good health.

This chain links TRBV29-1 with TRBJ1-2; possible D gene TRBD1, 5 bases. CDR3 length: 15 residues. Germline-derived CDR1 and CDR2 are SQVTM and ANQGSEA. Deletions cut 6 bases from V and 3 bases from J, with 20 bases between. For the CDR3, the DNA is TGCAGCGTAGAAAGGGCCAGAGGGGCCCACTATGGCTACACCTTC. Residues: CSVERARGAHYGYTF. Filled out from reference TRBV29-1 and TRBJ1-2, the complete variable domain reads SAVISQKPSRDICQRGTSLTIQCQVDSQVTMMFWYRQQPGQSLTLIATANQGSEATYESGFVIDKFPISRPNLTFSTLTVSNMSPEDSSIYLCSVERARGAHYGYTFGSGTRLTVV.

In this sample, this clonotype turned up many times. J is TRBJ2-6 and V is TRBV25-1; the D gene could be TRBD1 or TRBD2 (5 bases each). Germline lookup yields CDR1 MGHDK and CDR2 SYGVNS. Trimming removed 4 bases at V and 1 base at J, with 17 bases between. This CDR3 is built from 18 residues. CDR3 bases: TGTGCCAGCAGTGGATGGGACGGATCGCCTTCTGGGGCCAACGTCCTGACTTTC. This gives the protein CASSGWDGSPSGANVLTF.